A single sample is the source of the 9 T cell receptor beta chains below, sequenced in a study of beta chain features in type 1 diabetes listed by TCRdb under 2018. Receptors were amplified or captured by the immunoSEQ multiplex PCR assay. All of the isolated RNA was reverse transcribed with the High Capacity cDNA Reverse Transcription Kit, so expressed TCRB transcripts were sequenced. Here the immuneACCESS table is served through TCRdb, limited to in-frame sequences with V and J called. Missing clones are a known gap in these copies; in checked studies unresolved V genes cover under half, and the rest lacks a known reason. The sample has 150,000 to 200,000 clones on record, about 63% of them singletons. The top ten clones comprise 0.08% to 0.095% of the sample. Overall study results and their limits: In all four CD4+ subsets, TCRB CDR3 length was moderately but significantly shorter in type 1 diabetes patients.

These receptors have no known antigen. Sequencing input: naive CD4+ T cells from blood. Read against the paper, the sample's cell subset or site label means: true naive CD4+ T cells. These receptors were obtained from a man younger than 40 with type 1 diabetes.

A few counts support this clone. The chain is built from TRBV23-1 and TRBJ2-1; unclear D gene. TRBV23-1 is noted as an ORF with a role that remains uncertain. V lost 0 bases to trimming and J lost 0 bases, with 12 bases between them. This CDR3 comprises 17 residues. The CDR3: CASSQSLVRCSYNEQFF. The CDR3 DNA follows: TGCGCCAGCAGTCAATCCTTGGTGCGTTGCTCCTACAATGAGCAGTTCTTC.

In the case of this clone: Other DNA variants within this sample encode the same CDR3. The gene calls are TRBV20-1 and TRBJ2-3; no definite D call. The V gene lost 2 bases and the J gene lost 4 bases, with 4 bases spanning the gap. CDR1 and CDR2 (germline): DFQATT, SNEGSKA (reference sequence). The CDR3 sequence is 11 residues long. CDR3 amino acids: CSARKSDTQYF. DNA of the CDR3: TGCAGTGCTAGAAAATCAGATACGCAGTATTTT.

J is TRBJ2-2 and V is TRBV9; D unresolved. The germline gives CDR1 SGDLS, CDR2 YYNGEE. The V end lost 3 bases, the J end lost 2 bases, and 8 bases lay between the germline ends. This CDR3 has 14 residues. The CDR3: CASSAEVNTGELFF. The CDR3 DNA sequence: TGTGCCAGCAGCGCGGAAGTTAACACCGGGGAGCTGTTTTTT.

The J gene is TRBJ2-5, the V gene TRBV5-6; 10 nucleotides line up with TRBD1. CDR1 and CDR2 (germline): SGHDT, YYEEEE. J gave up 4 bases and V 3 bases, and 0 bases lay outside the gene matches. This CDR3 comprises 13 residues. The CDR3 region is CASSWDRGETQYF. In DNA form, the CDR3 reads TGTGCCAGCAGCTGGGACAGGGGAGAGACCCAGTACTTC.

The V call is TRBV27, the J call TRBJ2-7; D perhaps matches TRBD1 (5 bases). The CDR3 is made up of 15 amino acids. Trimming stripped 8 bases from V and 6 bases from J, with 23 bases between. Germline V gene sequence: CDR1 MNHEY, CDR2 SMNVEV (reference sequence). The DNA of the CDR3 is TGTGCCAGCGGTAGCAGGGCTCTTACCTTACGCGAGCAGTACTTC. Translation: CASGSRALTLREQYF.

The gene calls are TRBV21-1 and TRBJ2-7; the DNA was not used to check the table's D call, TRBD2. TRBV21-1 corresponds to a pseudogene. The CDR3 totals 13 residues. As DNA, the CDR3 is TGTGCCAGCAGCTCCGGAGACGGCTACGAGCAGTACTTC. Its protein is CASSSGDGYEQYF.

This rearrangement joins TRBV9 to TRBJ2-7, with a possible D match to TRBD2 (5 bases). From germline, CDR1 is SGDLS and CDR2 YYNGEE. The ends were cut back, 3 bases at V and 6 bases at J, with 16 bases in the middle. The CDR3 contains 14 residues. This CDR3 is CASSETLTKGEQYF. DNA of the CDR3: TGTGCCAGCAGCGAAACTCTGACTAAAGGCGAGCAGTACTTC.

This chain links TRBV18 with TRBJ2-5, with a tentative D call TRBD1 (5 bases). Germline V lookup: CDR1 KGHSH, CDR2 LQKENI. This CDR3 contains 15 residues. Trimming took off 0 bases at V and 6 bases at J, with 14 bases between the two ends. As DNA, the CDR3 is TGTGCCAGCTCACCACCGCCAGGGATGGATCAGACCCAGTACTTC. Protein product: CASSPPPGMDQTQYF.

The chain employs TRBV9 and TRBJ1-6; D unresolved. This CDR3 contains 14 residues. Trimming took 0 bases from V and 10 from J, leaving 11 bases between them. Looked up from germline, CDR1 is SGDLS and CDR2 is YYNGEE. The CDR3 DNA reads as TGTGCCAGCAGCGTAGACGGGGTGGACTCACCCCTCCACTTT. Its protein product is CASSVDGVDSPLHF.